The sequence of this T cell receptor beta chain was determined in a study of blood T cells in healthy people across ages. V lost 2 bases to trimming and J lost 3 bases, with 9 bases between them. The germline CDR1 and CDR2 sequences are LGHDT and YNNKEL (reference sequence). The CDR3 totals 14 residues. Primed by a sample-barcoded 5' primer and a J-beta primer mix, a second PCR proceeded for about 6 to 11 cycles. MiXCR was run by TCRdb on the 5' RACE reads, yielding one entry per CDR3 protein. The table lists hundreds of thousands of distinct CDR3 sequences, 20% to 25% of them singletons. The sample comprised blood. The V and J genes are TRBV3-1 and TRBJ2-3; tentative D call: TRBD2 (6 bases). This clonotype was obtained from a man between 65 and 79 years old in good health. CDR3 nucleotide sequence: TGTGCCAGCAGCCAATCGCTAGCGACAGATACGCAGTATTTT. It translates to CASSQSLATDTQYF.